Each of the 20 T cell receptor beta chains below was sequenced from the same sample in a study of shared clonotypes between healthy human individuals. The table came from immunoSEQ multiplex PCR; TCRdb's copy has only in-frame clones and leaves some out. The sample has about half a million clones, around 79% seen once. Sequencing was performed on PBMCs. The source of these receptors is a woman between 35 and 50 years old in good health. Some clones in this sample may be carry-over from other donors' samples.

In this sample, this clone turned up once. CDR3 DNA: TGTGCCAGCTCACCACGGGTCAGCGGGGTCAATGAGCAGTTCTTC. Its translation is CASSPRVSGVNEQFF. The chain recombines TRBV18 with TRBJ2-1, with TRBD2 matching over 7 bases. Germline V gene lookup returns CDR1 KGHSH and CDR2 LQKENI. The trim removed 1 base at V and 6 bases at J, leaving 6 bases unmatched. The CDR3 contains 15 residues.

This clone was detected only once. The J gene is TRBJ2-7, the V gene TRBV7-8, with unresolved D. With 1 base removed from V and 7 bases from J, the gap between germline ends came to 11 bases. The CDR3 sequence is 13 residues long. The germline V gene has CDR1 SGHVS and CDR2 FQNEAQ. The CDR3 is CASSLVSALEQYF. DNA of the CDR3: TGTGCCAGCAGCTTAGTATCTGCGCTGGAGCAGTACTTC. Looking up the rest from reference TRBV7-8 and TRBJ2-7 gives the full variable domain: GAGVSQSPRYKVAKRGQDVALRCDPISGHVSLFWYQQALGQGPEFLTYFQNEAQLDKSGLPSDRFFAERPEGSVSTLKIQRTQQEDSAVYLCASSLVSALEQYFGPGTRLTVT.

This sequence joins TRBV5-1 and TRBJ1-3; 8 bases fit TRBD1. V shed 4 bases, J shed 2 bases, and the junction held 8 bases outside the gene matches. This CDR3 region has 16 residues. Per the germline V gene, CDR1 is SGHRS and CDR2 is YFSETQ. In DNA form, the CDR3 reads TGCGCCAGCAGCCAAGGACAGGGAGGAACTGGAAACACCATATATTTT. This sequence encodes CASSQGQGGTGNTIYF.

The CDR3: CASSPQSGGSYEQYF. CDR3 nucleotide sequence: TGTGCCAGCTCACCACAAAGCGGGGGATCATACGAGCAGTACTTC. The chain uses TRBV18 and TRBJ2-7; 8 bases are shared with TRBD2. Looked up from germline, CDR1 is KGHSH and CDR2 is LQKENI. V gave up 1 base and J gave up 4 bases; unmatched junction bases: 6. The CDR3 length is 15 residues.

The chain employs TRBV20-1 and TRBJ2-3, with D possibly matching TRBD2 (6 bases). Germline loops: CDR1 DFQATT, CDR2 SNEGSKA (reference sequence). The CDR3 spans 11 residues. The CDR3 region has the DNA TGCAGCGGGGGTACATCAGATACGCAGTATTTT. As protein: CSGGTSDTQYF.

Comments on this clone: It differs at one base from a far larger clone, so likely a read error. The sample holds other DNA sequences that translate to the same CDR3. CDR3 residues: CASSQDNRAGTEAFF. The CDR3 nucleotides read TGCGCCAGCAGCCAAGATAACAGGGCAGGCACTGAGGCTTTCTTT. The rearrangement joins TRBV4-3 to TRBJ1-1; perhaps TRBD1 as D (6 bases). Germline CDR1 and CDR2: LGHNA and YSLEER. The CDR3 extends over 15 amino acids.

The chain combines TRBV5-6 with TRBJ2-5, with TRBD1 identical over 12 bases. CDR1 is SGHDT, CDR2 YYEEEE, per germline. V dropped 5 bases and J dropped 4; count of bases not matched to a gene: 15. This CDR3 is 18 amino acids long. CDR3 sequence (DNA): TGTGCCAGCAGTTCAACCGGGACAGGGGGCGTCAAGCGAGAGACCCAGTACTTC. Protein product: CASSSTGTGGVKRETQYF.

This sequence joins TRBV6-5 and TRBJ2-5; D gene unclear. Germline CDR1 MNHEY, CDR2 SVGAGI. This CDR3 comprises 14 residues. Trimming took off 0 bases at V and 5 bases at J, with 10 bases between the two ends. CDR3 in amino acids: CASSYSRPRETQYF. The CDR3 nucleotides are TGTGCCAGCAGTTACTCGAGGCCAAGGGAGACCCAGTACTTC.

This chain links TRBV16 with TRBJ2-7, with D possibly being TRBD2 (5 bases). V shed 2 bases and J shed 0 bases, with 11 bases lying between them. Germline loops: CDR1 KGHSY, CDR2 FQNENV. The CDR3 has 15 amino acids. CDR3 coding DNA: TGTGCCAGCAGCCAAATTCCGGGGAGCTCCTACGAGCAGTACTTC. Its protein is CASSQIPGSSYEQYF.

This clone has only a few counts. V gene TRBV28 combines with J gene TRBJ1-5; D perhaps matches TRBD1 (6 bases). Deletions cut 7 bases from V and 3 bases from J, with 10 bases between. Germline V CDR1 and CDR2: MDHEN, SYDVKM. The CDR3 covers 13 residues. CDR3 residues: CASMGGANQPQHF. The CDR3 nucleotides are TGTGCCAGCATGGGGGGCGCCAATCAGCCCCAGCATTTT.

The chain combines TRBV5-5 with TRBJ2-4, with TRBD1 matching 8 bases. Germline lookup yields CDR1 SGHKS and CDR2 YYEKEE (reference sequence). The CDR3 totals 14 residues. Losses at the gene ends were 4 bases for V and 6 bases for J; bases not matched to a gene: 6. CDR3 nucleotides: TGTGCCAGCAGCGGAGGACAGGGAAGAAACATTCAGTACTTC. This sequence encodes CASSGGQGRNIQYF.

The chain uses TRBV4-3 and TRBJ2-1, with a tentative D call TRBD2 (6 bases). Germline V lookup: CDR1 LGHNA, CDR2 YSLEER. The germline V and J ends were trimmed by 0 bases and 6 bases, with 9 bases remaining between them. The CDR3 spans 14 residues. This CDR3 reads CASSQDTSRNEQFF. CDR3 DNA: TGCGCCAGCAGCCAAGATACTAGCCGCAATGAGCAGTTCTTC.

CDR3 DNA: TGTGCCAGCAGCTTAGATGCGGGAGGAATCACCGGGGAGCTGTTTTTT. Translated, it gives CASSLDAGGITGELFF. The chain couples TRBV7-2 to TRBJ2-2, with 8 positions matching TRBD2. The CDR3 is 16 amino acids. Trimming removed 1 base from V and 4 bases from J; junction bases left unmatched: 5. The V gene's germline CDR1 is SGHTA and CDR2 FQGNSA. The whole variable domain, remainder taken from reference TRBV7-2 and TRBJ2-2, is GAGVSQSPSNKVTEKGKDVELRCDPISGHTALYWYRQSLGQGLEFLIYFQGNSAPDKSGLPSDRFSAERTGGSVSTLTIQRTQQEDSAVYLCASSLDAGGITGELFFGEGSRLTVL.

This chain uses TRBV7-9 with TRBJ1-1; D not resolved. The ends were cut back, 5 bases at V and 0 bases at J, with 10 bases in the middle. This CDR3 is 14 amino acids long. CDR1 is SEHNR, CDR2 FQNEAQ, per germline (reference sequence). The CDR3 is CASSQFRLNTEAFF. Written as DNA, the CDR3 is TGTGCCAGCAGCCAATTTCGGTTGAACACTGAAGCTTTCTTT.

The V call is TRBV7-3, the J call TRBJ2-3; 7 bases agree with TRBD2. V dropped 2 bases and J dropped 1; count of bases not matched to a gene: 0. Germline CDR1 is SGHTA and CDR2 is FQGTGA. There are 14 residues in the CDR3. CDR3 sequence: CASSLAGGTDTQYF. Written as DNA, the CDR3 is TGTGCCAGCAGCTTAGCGGGAGGCACAGATACGCAGTATTTT.

This rearrangement joins TRBV29-1 to TRBJ2-3, with 9 positions matching TRBD2. The germline CDR1 and CDR2 sequences are SQVTM and ANQGSEA. This CDR3 is built from 13 residues. Trimming took 5 bases from V and 4 from J; bases not matched to a gene: 4. The CDR3 is CSVRAGGPDTQYF. The CDR3 DNA reads as TGCAGCGTTAGGGCGGGAGGGCCAGATACGCAGTATTTT.

Ten or more counts support this clone. The V call is TRBV18, the J call TRBJ2-5; TRBD2 aligns across 12 bases. The CDR3 runs to 19 residues. Germline assignment: CDR1 KGHSH and CDR2 LQKENI. V lost 3 bases, J lost 4 bases, and 15 bases stayed unmatched. The CDR3 loop reads CASSPIAKDSGLAGETQYF. The CDR3 DNA reads TGTGCCAGCTCACCGATCGCGAAGGACTCGGGACTAGCGGGAGAGACCCAGTACTTC.

Concerning this clone: Other nucleotide sequences from this sample produce the same CDR3. This chain links TRBV5-6 with TRBJ2-3; 11 bases match TRBD2. V lost 1 base, J lost 3 bases, and 1 base stayed unmatched. The CDR3 has 15 residues. The germline V gene encodes CDR1 SGHDT and CDR2 YYEEEE. The CDR3 spells CASSLLAGGTDTQYF. The CDR3 DNA sequence: TGTGCCAGCAGCTTGCTAGCGGGAGGAACAGATACGCAGTATTTT.

As regards this clone: A much larger clone lies a single base off, so this may be a read error. The rearrangement links TRBV28 to TRBJ1-3, with unresolved D. CDR1 and CDR2 from the germline V gene are MDHEN and SYDVKM. CDR3 length equals 14 residues. The CDR3 sequence is CASSLVPHGNTMYF. CDR3 nucleotides: TGTGCCAGCAGTTTAGTCCCCCACGGAAACACCATGTATTTT. Full variable domain (outside the CDR3, taken from reference TRBV28 and TRBJ1-3): DVKVTQSSRYLVKRTGEKVFLECVQDMDHENMFWYRQDPGLGLRLIYFSYDVKMKEKGDIPEGYSVSREKKERFSLILESASTNQTSMYLCASSLVPHGNTMYFGEGSWLTVV.

The rearrangement links TRBV18 to TRBJ2-3; D remains unclear. There are 14 residues in the CDR3. Trimming stripped 3 bases from V and 2 bases from J, with 9 bases between. From germline, CDR1 is KGHSH and CDR2 LQKENI. CDR3 DNA: TGTGCCAGCTCACCCCCCAGCTTCACAGATACGCAGTATTTT. Translating gives CASSPPSFTDTQYF.